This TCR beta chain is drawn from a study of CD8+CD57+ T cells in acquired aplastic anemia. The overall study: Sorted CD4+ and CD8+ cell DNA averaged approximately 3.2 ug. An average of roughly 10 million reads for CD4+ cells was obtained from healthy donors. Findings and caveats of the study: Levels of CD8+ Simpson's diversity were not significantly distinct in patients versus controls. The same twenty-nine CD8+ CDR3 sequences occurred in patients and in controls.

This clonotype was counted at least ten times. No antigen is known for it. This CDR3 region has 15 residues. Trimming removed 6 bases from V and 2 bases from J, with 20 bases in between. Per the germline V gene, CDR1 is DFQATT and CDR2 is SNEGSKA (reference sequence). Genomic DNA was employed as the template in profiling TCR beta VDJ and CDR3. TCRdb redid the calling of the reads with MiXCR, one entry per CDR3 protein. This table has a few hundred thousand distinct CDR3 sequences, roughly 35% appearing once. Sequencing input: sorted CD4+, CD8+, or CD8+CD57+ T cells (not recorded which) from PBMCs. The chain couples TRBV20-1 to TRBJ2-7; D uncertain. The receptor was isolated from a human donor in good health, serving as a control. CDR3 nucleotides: TGCAGTGCCCAGGTCTCCAGGAGCCCCGCCTACGAGCAGTACTTC. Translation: CSAQVSRSPAYEQYF.